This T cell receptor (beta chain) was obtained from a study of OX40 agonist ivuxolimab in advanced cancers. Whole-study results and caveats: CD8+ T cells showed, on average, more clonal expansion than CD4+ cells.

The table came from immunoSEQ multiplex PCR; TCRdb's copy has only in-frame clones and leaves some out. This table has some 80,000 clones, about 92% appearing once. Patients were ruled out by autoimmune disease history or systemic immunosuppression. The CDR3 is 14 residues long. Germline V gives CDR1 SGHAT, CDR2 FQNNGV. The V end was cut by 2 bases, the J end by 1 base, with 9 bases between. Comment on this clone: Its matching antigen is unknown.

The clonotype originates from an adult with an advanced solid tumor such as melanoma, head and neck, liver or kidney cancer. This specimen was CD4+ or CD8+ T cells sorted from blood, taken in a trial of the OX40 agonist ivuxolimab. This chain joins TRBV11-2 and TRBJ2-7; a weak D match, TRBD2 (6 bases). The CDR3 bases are TGTGCCAGCAGCTTACCGGGAGCATCCTACGAGCAGTACTTC. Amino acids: CASSLPGASYEQYF. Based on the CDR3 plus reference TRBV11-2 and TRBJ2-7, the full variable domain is EAGVAQSPRYKIIEKRQSVAFWCNPISGHATLYWYQQILGQGPKLLIQFQNNGVVDDSQLPKDRFSAERLKGVDSTLKIQPAKLEDSAVYLCASSLPGASYEQYFGPGTRLTVT.